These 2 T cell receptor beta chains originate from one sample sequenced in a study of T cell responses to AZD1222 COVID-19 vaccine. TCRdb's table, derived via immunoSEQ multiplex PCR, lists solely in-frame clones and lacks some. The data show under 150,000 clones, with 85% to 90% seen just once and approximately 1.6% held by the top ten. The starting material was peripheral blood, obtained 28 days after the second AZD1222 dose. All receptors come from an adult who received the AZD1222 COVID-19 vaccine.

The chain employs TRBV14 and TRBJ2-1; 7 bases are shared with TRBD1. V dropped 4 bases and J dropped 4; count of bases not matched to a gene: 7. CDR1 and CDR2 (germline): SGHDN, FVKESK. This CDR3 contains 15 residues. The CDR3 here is CASSLGQTRYNEQFF. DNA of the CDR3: TGTGCCAGCAGCCTGGGACAGACTCGTTACAATGAGCAGTTCTTC.

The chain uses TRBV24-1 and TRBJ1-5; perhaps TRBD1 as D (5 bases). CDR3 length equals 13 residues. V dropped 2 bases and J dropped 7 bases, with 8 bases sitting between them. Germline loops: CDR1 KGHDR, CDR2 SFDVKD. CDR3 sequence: CATSDSTAQPQHF. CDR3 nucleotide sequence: TGTGCCACCAGTGATTCGACAGCGCAGCCCCAGCATTTT.